The rows below give T cell receptor beta chains drawn from one sample of a study of shared clonotypes between healthy human individuals. Libraries were prepared by immunoSEQ multiplex PCR; TCRdb keeps only in-frame clonotypes and omits some of them. The table shows 2 million to 3 million clones, with 93% occurring only once. Sequencing was done on a sample of naive CD4+ T cells from PBMCs. These receptor sequences come from a man aged 18 to 35 in good health. Some clones in this sample may be carry-over from other donors' samples. CDR3s include the opening cysteine and the closing phenylalanine or tryptophan. A D gene is named only where the DNA matches it firmly. For some rows the clone size is stated as once, few or many, or as a class when expanded; others skip it.

v_gene	j_gene	d_gene	abundance	CDR3nt	CDR3aa
TRBV7-3	TRBJ2-2	TRBD1	once	TGTGCCAGCAGCCCGAGAACAGGGGCCCAGAACACCGGGGAGCTGTTTTTT	CASSPRTGAQNTGELFF
TRBV6-6	TRBJ1-1	-	-	TGTGCCAGCAGGGGGCTGGCCCCTGAAGCTTTCTTT	CASRGLAPEAFF
TRBV27	TRBJ1-3	-	-	TGTGCCAGCAGTTCATTTGTGGCCGGGCTGAGGGGAAACACCATATATTTT	CASSSFVAGLRGNTIYF
TRBV7-8	TRBJ1-1	TRBD1	-	TGTGCCAGCAGCTTACCCCATCAGGGGGTATCTGAAGCTTTCTTT	CASSLPHQGVSEAFF
TRBV28	TRBJ2-7	-	-	TGTGCCAGCAGTTCGCAGGTGGACGAGCAGTACTTC	CASSSQVDEQYF
TRBV28	TRBJ1-1	-	-	TGTGCCAGCAGTTTGGTCTTGACAGGGAACACTGAAGCTTTCTTT	CASSLVLTGNTEAFF
TRBV6-4	TRBJ2-6	-	-	TGTGCCAGCAGTGTAAGTCACAGTACTGGGGCCAACGTCCTGACTTTC	CASSVSHSTGANVLTF
TRBV6-5	TRBJ2-7	TRBD2	once	TGTGCCAGCAGACAGGGACTAGCGGCATTCTACGAGCAGTACTTC	CASRQGLAAFYEQYF
TRBV14	TRBJ2-7	-	-	TGTGCCAGCAGCCCTTGGGGAGCCTCCTACGAGCAGTACTTC	CASSPWGASYEQYF
TRBV11-2	TRBJ2-5	TRBD2	-	TGTGCCAGCAGCCCGTTAGCGGGAAGGCAAGAGACCCAGTACTTC	CASSPLAGRQETQYF
TRBV5-1	TRBJ1-2	TRBD1	-	TGCGCCAGCAGCGGGTCAGGGGGCGCGCATGGCTACACCTTC	CASSGSGGAHGYTF
TRBV11-2	TRBJ2-7	-	-	TGTGCCAGCAGCTTATTACCGGGACTTATAAGCGAGCAGTACTTC	CASSLLPGLISEQYF
TRBV2	TRBJ1-1	TRBD1	-	TGTGCCAGCAGTTACAGGGGGATGAACACTGAAGCTTTCTTT	CASSYRGMNTEAFF
TRBV5-1	TRBJ2-1	TRBD2	-	TGCGCCAGCAGCTCTAACCCTGGGACTAGCGGGGGCTCCTACAATGAGCAGTTCTTC	CASSSNPGTSGGSYNEQFF
TRBV4-2	TRBJ2-2	TRBD1	-	TGTGCCAGCAGCCAAGGAAGGGGGCCCGACACCGGGGAGCTGTTTTTT	CASSQGRGPDTGELFF
TRBV5-6	TRBJ1-2	-	-	TGTGCCAGCAGCTTGGGGGTATCTGTCTATGGCTACACCTTC	CASSLGVSVYGYTF
TRBV10-1	TRBJ2-7	-	-	TGCGCCAGCAGTGAGAACAGGTACGAGCAGTACTTC	CASSENRYEQYF
TRBV28	TRBJ1-5	-	-	TGTGCCAGCACCGTAGGTGCGTCGCCCCAGCATTTT	CASTVGASPQHF
TRBV30	TRBJ1-4	TRBD1	-	TGTGCCTGGTTACCGGGACAGGGGGCAACTAATGAAAAACTGTTTTTT	CAWLPGQGATNEKLFF
TRBV9	TRBJ1-3	-	once	TGTGCCAGCAGCGTAGTCCAGGAAGCGAACACCATATATTTT	CASSVVQEANTIYF
TRBV5-1	TRBJ2-5	-	-	TGCGCCAGCAGCTTGTATCAGGGAAATGGAGAGACCCAGTACTTC	CASSLYQGNGETQYF
TRBV27	TRBJ2-5	-	-	TGTGCCAGCAGTTTATGGGCTAACAGGGAACAAGAGACCCAGTACTTC	CASSLWANREQETQYF
TRBV7-2	TRBJ2-5	-	-	TGTGCCAGCAGCTTTCTGGGCTCCCGCTCAGAGGCCCAGTACTTC	CASSFLGSRSEAQYF
TRBV7-3	TRBJ2-7	TRBD2	-	TGTGCCAGCAGCCCGACTAGCGGCTACGAGCAGTACTTC	CASSPTSGYEQYF